This entry describes one TCR beta chain. The antigen remains unidentified. This specimen comes from a study of T cell repertoires in cytomegalovirus infection. The CDR3 totals 12 residues. V shed 4 bases and J shed 4 bases, with 8 bases lying between them. TCRdb passed the reads through MiXCR, listing each CDR3 protein once. The table records 65,000 to 85,000 distinct CDR3 sequences, about 27% of them present only once. Findings and limits, study-wide: The cumulative frequency of public TCR beta families identified carriers of CMV plus the relevant HLA. Dominating the ex vivo response were HLA-C-restricted CMV-specific TCR beta clonotypes.

This chain connects TRBV12-3 or TRBV12-4 to TRBJ2-7, with unresolved D. Sequencing used CD8+ T cells from cultured PBMCs, obtained from culture after CMV antigen stimulation. The clonotype originates from a human donor in good health (CMV status not recorded). Some clones in this sample may be carry-over from other donors' samples. The CDR3, as DNA: TGTGCCAGCAGTTGGAACGGGTACGAGCAGTACTTC. This sequence encodes CASSWNGYEQYF.